This T cell receptor beta chain was sequenced for a study of T cell responses to AZD1222 COVID-19 vaccine. Germline CDR1 reads MNHEY; CDR2 reads SVGAGI. CDR3 size: 15 residues. Trimming pared 5 bases from V and 3 bases from J, leaving 13 bases between. TCRdb keeps only in-frame clones here, not all; method: immunoSEQ multiplex PCR. The sample shows roughly 200,000 clones, about 93% of them seen only once. The sequence was obtained from an adult in good health. This chain uses TRBV6-5 with TRBJ1-4; TRBD1 is a possible D gene (5 bases). The sample in question was peripheral blood, obtained on day 0 of MenACWY control vaccination. As DNA, the CDR3 is TGTGCCAGCAGTACCGACAGCCCCTCTAATGAAAAACTGTTTTTT. It encodes CASSTDSPSNEKLFF.